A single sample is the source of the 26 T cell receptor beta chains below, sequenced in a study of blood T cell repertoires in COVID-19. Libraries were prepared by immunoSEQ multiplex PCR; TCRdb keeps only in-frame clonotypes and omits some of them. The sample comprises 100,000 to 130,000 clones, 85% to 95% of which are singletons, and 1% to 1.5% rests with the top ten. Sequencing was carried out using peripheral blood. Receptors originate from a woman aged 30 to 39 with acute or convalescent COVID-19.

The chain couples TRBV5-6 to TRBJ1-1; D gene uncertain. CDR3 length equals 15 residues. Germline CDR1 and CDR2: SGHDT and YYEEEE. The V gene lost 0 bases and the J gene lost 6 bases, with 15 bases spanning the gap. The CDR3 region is CASSLGTTFYAEAFF. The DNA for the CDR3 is TGTGCCAGCAGCTTGGGCACAACCTTTTACGCTGAAGCTTTCTTT.

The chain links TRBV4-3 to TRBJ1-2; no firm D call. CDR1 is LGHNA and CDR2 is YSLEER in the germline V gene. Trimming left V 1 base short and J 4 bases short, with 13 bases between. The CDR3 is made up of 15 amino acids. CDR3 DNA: TGCGCCAGCAGCCAAGTTCGGGGTTGGGGCTATGGCTACACCTTC. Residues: CASSQVRGWGYGYTF.

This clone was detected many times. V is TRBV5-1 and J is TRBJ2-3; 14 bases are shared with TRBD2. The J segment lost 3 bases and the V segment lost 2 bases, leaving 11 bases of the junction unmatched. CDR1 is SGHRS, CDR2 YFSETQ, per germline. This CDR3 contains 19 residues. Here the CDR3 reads CASSFMSSRLAGGTDTQYF. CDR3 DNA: TGCGCCAGCAGCTTCATGTCCAGCAGACTAGCGGGGGGGACAGATACGCAGTATTTT.

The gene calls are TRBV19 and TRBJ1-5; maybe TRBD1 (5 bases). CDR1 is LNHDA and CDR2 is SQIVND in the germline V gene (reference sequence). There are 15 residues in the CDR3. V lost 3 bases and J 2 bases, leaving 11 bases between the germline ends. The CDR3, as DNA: TGTGCCAGTAGTATCGGGGGAGTCGGCAATCAGCCCCAGCATTTT. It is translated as CASSIGGVGNQPQHF.

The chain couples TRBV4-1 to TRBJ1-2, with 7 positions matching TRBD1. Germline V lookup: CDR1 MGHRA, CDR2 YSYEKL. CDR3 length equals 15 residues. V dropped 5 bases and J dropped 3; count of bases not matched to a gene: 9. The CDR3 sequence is CASSTFQGVDYGYTF. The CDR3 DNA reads TGCGCCAGCAGCACTTTTCAGGGGGTCGACTATGGCTACACCTTC.

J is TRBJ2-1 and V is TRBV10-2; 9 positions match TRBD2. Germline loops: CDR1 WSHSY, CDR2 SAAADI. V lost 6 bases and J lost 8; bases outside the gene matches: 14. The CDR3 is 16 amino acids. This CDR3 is CASRPGLARASHEQFF. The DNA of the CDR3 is TGCGCCAGCAGACCGGGACTAGCCAGGGCCTCCCATGAGCAGTTCTTC.

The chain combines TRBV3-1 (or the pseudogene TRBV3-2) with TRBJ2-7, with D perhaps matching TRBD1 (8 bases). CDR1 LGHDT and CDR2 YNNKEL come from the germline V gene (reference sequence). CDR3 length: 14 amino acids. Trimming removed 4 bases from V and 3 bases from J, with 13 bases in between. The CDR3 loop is CASSLTGGGYEQYF. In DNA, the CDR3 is TGTGCCAGCAGCCTCACAGGGGGGGGCTACGAGCAGTACTTC.

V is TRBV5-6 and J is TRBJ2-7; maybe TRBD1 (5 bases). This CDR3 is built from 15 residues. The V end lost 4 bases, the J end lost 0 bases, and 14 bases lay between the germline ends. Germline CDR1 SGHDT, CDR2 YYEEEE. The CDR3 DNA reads TGTGCCAGCAGCCCTACGTTAGGGGCCTCCTACGAGCAGTACTTC. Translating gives CASSPTLGASYEQYF.

The CDR3 DNA reads as TGTGCCAGCAGTCTACGGGACAGGTCCTACGAGCAGTACTTC. As protein: CASSLRDRSYEQYF. V and J are TRBV27 and TRBJ2-7; 8 bases are shared with TRBD1. Trimming cost V 5 bases and J 1 base; bases outside gene matches: 4. From germline, CDR1 is MNHEY and CDR2 SMNVEV (reference sequence). The length of the CDR3 is 14 residues.

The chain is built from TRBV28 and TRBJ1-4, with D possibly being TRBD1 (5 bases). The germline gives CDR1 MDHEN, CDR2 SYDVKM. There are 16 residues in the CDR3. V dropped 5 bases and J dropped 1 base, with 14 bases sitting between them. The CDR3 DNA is TGTGCCAGCAGTCCGACAGTCCACCTAACTAATGAAAAACTGTTTTTT. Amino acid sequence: CASSPTVHLTNEKLFF.

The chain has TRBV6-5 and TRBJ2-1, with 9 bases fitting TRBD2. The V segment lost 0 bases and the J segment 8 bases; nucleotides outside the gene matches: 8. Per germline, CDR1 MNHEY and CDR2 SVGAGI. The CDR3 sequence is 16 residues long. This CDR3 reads CASSYSTRGGRDEQFF. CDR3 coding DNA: TGTGCCAGCAGTTACTCGACGCGGGGGGGCCGTGATGAGCAGTTCTTC.

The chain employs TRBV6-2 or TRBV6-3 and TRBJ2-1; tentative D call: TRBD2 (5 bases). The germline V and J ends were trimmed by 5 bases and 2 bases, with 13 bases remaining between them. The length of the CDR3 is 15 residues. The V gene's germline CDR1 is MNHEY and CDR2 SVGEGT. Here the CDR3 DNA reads TGTGCCAGCAGTGCAGGACTCCTCCCCTACAATGAGCAGTTCTTC. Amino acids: CASSAGLLPYNEQFF.

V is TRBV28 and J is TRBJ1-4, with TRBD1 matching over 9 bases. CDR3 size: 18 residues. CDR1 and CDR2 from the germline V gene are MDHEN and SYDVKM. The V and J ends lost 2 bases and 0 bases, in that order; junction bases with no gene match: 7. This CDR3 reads CASSLNYGTGSTNEKLFF. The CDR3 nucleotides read TGTGCCAGCAGTTTAAATTATGGGACAGGGTCAACTAATGAAAAACTGTTTTTT.

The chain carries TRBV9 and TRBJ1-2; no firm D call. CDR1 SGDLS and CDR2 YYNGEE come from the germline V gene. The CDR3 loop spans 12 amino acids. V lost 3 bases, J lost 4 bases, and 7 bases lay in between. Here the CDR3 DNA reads TGTGCCAGCAGCGCAGACACCTATGGCTACACCTTC. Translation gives CASSADTYGYTF.

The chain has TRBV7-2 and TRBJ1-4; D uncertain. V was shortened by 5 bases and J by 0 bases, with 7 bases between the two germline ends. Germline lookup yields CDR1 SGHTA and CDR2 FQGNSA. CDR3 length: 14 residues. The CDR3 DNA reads TGTGCCAGCAGCCCAGTTACAACTAATGAAAAACTGTTTTTT. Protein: CASSPVTTNEKLFF.

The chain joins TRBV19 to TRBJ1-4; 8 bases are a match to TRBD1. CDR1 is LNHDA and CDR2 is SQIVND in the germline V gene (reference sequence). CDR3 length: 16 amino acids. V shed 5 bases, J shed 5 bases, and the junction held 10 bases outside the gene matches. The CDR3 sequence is CASSPQTAGGNEKLFF. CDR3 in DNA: TGTGCCAGTAGTCCCCAAACCGCAGGGGGCAATGAAAAACTGTTTTTT.

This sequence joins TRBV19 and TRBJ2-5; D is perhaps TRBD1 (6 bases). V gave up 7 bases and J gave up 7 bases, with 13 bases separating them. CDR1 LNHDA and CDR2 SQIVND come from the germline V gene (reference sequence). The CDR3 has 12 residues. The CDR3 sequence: CASKGESTTQYF. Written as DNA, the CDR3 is TGTGCCAGTAAGGGGGAATCGACGACCCAGTACTTC.

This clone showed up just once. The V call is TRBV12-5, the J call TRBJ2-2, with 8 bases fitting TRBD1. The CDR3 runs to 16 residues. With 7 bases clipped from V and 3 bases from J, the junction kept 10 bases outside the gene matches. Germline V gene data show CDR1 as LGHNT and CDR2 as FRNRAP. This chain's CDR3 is CASAPQGARDTGELFF. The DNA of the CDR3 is TGTGCTAGTGCCCCCCAGGGGGCGCGCGACACCGGGGAGCTGTTTTTT.

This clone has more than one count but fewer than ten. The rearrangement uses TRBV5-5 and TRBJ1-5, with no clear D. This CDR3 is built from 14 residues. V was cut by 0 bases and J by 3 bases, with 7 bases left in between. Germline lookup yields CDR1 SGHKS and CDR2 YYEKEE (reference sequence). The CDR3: CASSLGHLNQPQHF. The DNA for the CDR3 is TGTGCCAGCAGCTTGGGACATCTCAATCAGCCCCAGCATTTT.

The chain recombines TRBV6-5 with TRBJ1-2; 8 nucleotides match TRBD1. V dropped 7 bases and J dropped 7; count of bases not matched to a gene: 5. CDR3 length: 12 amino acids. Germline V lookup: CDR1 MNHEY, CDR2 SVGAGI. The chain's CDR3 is CASNGQGVGYTF. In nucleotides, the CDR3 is TGTGCCAGCAATGGACAGGGAGTTGGCTACACCTTC.

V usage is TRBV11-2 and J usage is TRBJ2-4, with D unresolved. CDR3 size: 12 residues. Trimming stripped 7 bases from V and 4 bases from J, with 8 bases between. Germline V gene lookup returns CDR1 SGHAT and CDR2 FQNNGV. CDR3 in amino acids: CASKASKNIQYF. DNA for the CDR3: TGTGCCAGCAAAGCTTCAAAAAACATTCAGTACTTC.

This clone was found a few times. The CDR3: CASSRAGATEAFF. The CDR3 DNA sequence: TGTGCCAGCAGTCGCGCGGGGGCCACTGAAGCTTTCTTT. V usage is TRBV6-2 or TRBV6-3 and J usage is TRBJ1-1, with TRBD1 as a possible D gene (6 bases). Looked up from germline, CDR1 is MNHEY and CDR2 is SVGEGT. This CDR3 contains 13 residues. V was pared by 5 bases and J by 4 bases, with 11 bases between.

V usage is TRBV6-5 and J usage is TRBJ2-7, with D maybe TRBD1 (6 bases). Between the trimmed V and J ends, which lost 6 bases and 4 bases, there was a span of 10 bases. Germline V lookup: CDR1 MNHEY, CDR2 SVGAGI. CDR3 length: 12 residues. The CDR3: CASRAGQYEQYF. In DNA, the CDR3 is TGTGCCAGCAGGGCCGGACAGTACGAGCAGTACTTC.

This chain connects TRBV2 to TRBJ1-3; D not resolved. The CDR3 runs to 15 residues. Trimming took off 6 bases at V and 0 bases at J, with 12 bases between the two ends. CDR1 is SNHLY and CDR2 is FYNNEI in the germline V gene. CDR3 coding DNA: TGTGCCAGCAGCTCAAACTTTCGCTCTGGAAACACCATATATTTT. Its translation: CASSSNFRSGNTIYF.

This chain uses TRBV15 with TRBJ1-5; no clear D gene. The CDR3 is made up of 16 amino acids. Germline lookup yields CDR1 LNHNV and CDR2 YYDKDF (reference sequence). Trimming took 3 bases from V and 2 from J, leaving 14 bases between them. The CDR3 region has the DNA TGTGCCACCAGCAGGAGCACGGTTGTAGGCAATCAGCCCCAGCATTTT. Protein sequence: CATSRSTVVGNQPQHF.

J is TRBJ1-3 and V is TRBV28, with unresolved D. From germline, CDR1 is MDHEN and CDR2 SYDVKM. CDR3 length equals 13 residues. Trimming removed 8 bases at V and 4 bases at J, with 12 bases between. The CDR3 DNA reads TGTGCCAGCGGCCTTTTAGCCGGAAACACCATATATTTT. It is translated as CASGLLAGNTIYF.